The 21 T cell receptor beta chains listed next were all sequenced from one sample in a study of CD8+CD57+ T cells in acquired aplastic anemia. Genomic DNA constituted the template upon which TCR beta VDJ and CDR3 profiling was performed. TCRdb reprocessed the reads with MiXCR, giving one entry per CDR3 protein. The sample contains approximately 150,000 distinct CDR3 sequences, about 45% of which appear only once. Flow cytometry had shown expanded CD8+CD57+ cells in the patients chosen for sequencing. Sequences were obtained from sorted CD4+, CD8+, or CD8+CD57+ T cells (not recorded which) from PBMCs. The receptors were sampled from a human donor with aplastic anemia.

V and J are TRBV15 and TRBJ1-5, with D perhaps TRBD1 (5 bases). Trimming removed 1 base from V and 10 bases from J, with 11 bases in between. Per the germline V gene, CDR1 is LNHNV and CDR2 is YYDKDF (reference sequence). The CDR3 is made up of 13 amino acids. CDR3 region: CATSRGGVRPQHF. CDR3 nucleotide sequence: TGTGCCACCAGCAGAGGGGGCGTTCGACCCCAGCATTTT.

This clonotype occurred many times. V and J are TRBV19 and TRBJ2-1, with D uncertain. This CDR3 contains 14 residues. V lost 0 bases and J 12 bases, leaving 15 bases between the germline ends. From germline, CDR1 is LNHDA and CDR2 SQIVND (reference sequence). DNA of the CDR3: TGTGCCAGTAGTATAGACCTTGAAGGGCTTCGGCAGTTCTTC. It is translated as CASSIDLEGLRQFF.

The CDR3 spells CASSFRRDSRGYTF. CDR3 DNA: TGTGCCAGCAGCTTCCGTCGGGACAGTAGGGGCTACACCTTC. The rearrangement joins TRBV7-2 to TRBJ1-2; the match to TRBD1 covers 7 bases. The germline gives CDR1 SGHTA, CDR2 FQGNSA. The CDR3 consists of 14 residues. V shed 3 bases and J 8 bases; nucleotides not matched to a gene: 9.

This clonotype has ten or more counts. The rearrangement links TRBV2 to TRBJ1-1, with a possible D match to TRBD1 (5 bases). Deletions cut 3 bases from V and 10 bases from J, with 21 bases between. Germline-derived CDR1 and CDR2 are SNHLY and FYNNEI. The CDR3 totals 15 residues. CDR3 DNA sequence: TGTGCCAGCAGTGAGGGGGAGGGGATGGCTTTTAGAGCTTTCTTT. Amino acids: CASSEGEGMAFRAFF.

This clonotype was detected many times. The J gene is TRBJ2-2, the V gene TRBV7-2; D is ambiguous. This CDR3 is built from 15 residues. V was pared by 6 bases and J by 0 bases, with 11 bases between. The germline gives CDR1 SGHTA, CDR2 FQGNSA. The CDR3 loop is CASRGEVPNTGELFF. DNA for the CDR3: TGTGCCAGCAGGGGTGAAGTCCCGAACACCGGGGAGCTGTTTTTT.

The sample holds many counts of this clonotype. J is TRBJ2-7 and V is TRBV7-8; D not certain. The CDR3 totals 14 residues. CDR1 is SGHVS and CDR2 is FQNEAQ in the germline V gene. Trimming took off 1 base at V and 6 bases at J, with 13 bases between the two ends. The CDR3 is CASSLESGVPEQYF. CDR3 DNA: TGTGCCAGCAGCTTAGAGTCTGGGGTCCCCGAGCAGTACTTC.

This chain joins TRBV7-9 and TRBJ1-6; D gene ambiguous. CDR1 and CDR2 (germline): SEHNR, FQNEAQ (reference sequence). The CDR3 covers 11 residues. Trimming removed 5 bases from V and 8 bases from J, with 4 bases in between. The CDR3 DNA reads as TGTGCCAGCAGCCCCGATTCACCCCTCCACTTT. Its protein is CASSPDSPLHF.

The V call is TRBV24-1, the J call TRBJ2-7, with 7 bases identical to TRBD1. Germline CDR1 KGHDR, CDR2 SFDVKD. The V gene end was trimmed by 1 base and the J gene end by 5 bases; junction bases not matched to a gene: 7. CDR3 length: 15 amino acids. DNA of the CDR3: TGTGCCACCAGTGATTTAGGGGACAGTCCCCACGAGCAGTACTTC. It yields the protein CATSDLGDSPHEQYF.

The CDR3 DNA reads as TGCAGTGCTAGACTCCTAGCCCAAGAGACCCAGTACTTC. This encodes CSARLLAQETQYF. The V call is TRBV20-1, the J call TRBJ2-5; TRBD2 might be the D (5 bases). In germline, CDR1 is DFQATT, CDR2 SNEGSKA (reference sequence). V lost 2 bases and J lost 1, with 8 bases in between. The CDR3 has 13 amino acids.

Ten or more counts support this clonotype. The rearrangement uses TRBV5-8 and TRBJ1-1, with 7 positions matching TRBD1. Losses at the gene ends were 2 bases for V and 0 bases for J; bases not matched to a gene: 4. CDR3 length equals 15 residues. The germline V gene encodes CDR1 SGHTS and CDR2 YDEGEE. The CDR3, as DNA: TGTGCCAGCAGCTTACAGGGGCCCATGAACACTGAAGCTTTCTTT. It is translated as CASSLQGPMNTEAFF.

The genes are TRBV2 and TRBJ1-5, with 8 positions matching TRBD1. The CDR3 sequence is 13 residues long. Losses at the gene ends were 6 bases for V and 4 bases for J; bases not matched to a gene: 2. Germline V CDR1 and CDR2: SNHLY, FYNNEI. The CDR3 sequence: CASRGQANQPQHF. The CDR3 DNA is TGTGCCAGCAGGGGACAGGCTAATCAGCCCCAGCATTTT.

The chain's CDR3 is CASSMGPAYEQYF. The CDR3 nucleotides are TGTGCCAGTAGTATGGGACCAGCCTACGAGCAGTACTTC. The chain has TRBV19 and TRBJ2-7; D could derive from TRBD1 or TRBD2 (5 bases each). Germline values: CDR1 LNHDA, CDR2 SQIVND (reference sequence). The CDR3 totals 13 residues. Trimming pared 3 bases from V and 2 bases from J, leaving 8 bases between.

This clonotype was seen once. CDR3 DNA: TGCAGTGCTAGAGCTCCATTGGAGCAAGAGACCCAGTACTTC. As protein: CSARAPLEQETQYF. The rearrangement links TRBV20-1 to TRBJ2-5; unclear D gene. Germline V lookup: CDR1 DFQATT, CDR2 SNEGSKA (reference sequence). V lost 1 base and J 2 bases, leaving 11 bases between the germline ends. CDR3 length equals 14 residues.

The rearrangement joins TRBV11-1 to TRBJ2-7; 12 bases agree with TRBD2. The germline V gene has CDR1 SGHAT and CDR2 FQDESV (reference sequence). This CDR3 comprises 17 residues. Unmatched junction bases numbered 4, after V lost 1 base and J lost 0 bases. CDR3 sequence: CASSLGTSGVVSYEQYF. The CDR3, as DNA: TGTGCCAGCAGCTTAGGGACTAGCGGGGTGGTCTCCTACGAGCAGTACTTC. Full variable domain (missing parts from reference TRBV11-1 and TRBJ2-7): EAEVAQSPRYKITEKSQAVAFWCDPISGHATLYWYRQILGQGPELLVQFQDESVVDDSQLPKDRFSAERLKGVDSTLKIQPAELGDSAMYLCASSLGTSGVVSYEQYFGPGTRLTVT.

This clonotype was counted many times. This chain links TRBV5-6 with TRBJ1-4; D unclear. Germline-derived CDR1 and CDR2 are SGHDT and YYEEEE. The CDR3 runs to 14 residues. Trimming cost V 2 bases and J 7 bases, with 12 bases left between them. CDR3 coding DNA: TGTGCCAGCAGCTTAACTTTACCGGGTGAAAAACTGTTTTTT. This gives the protein CASSLTLPGEKLFF. Full variable domain (outside the CDR3, taken from reference TRBV5-6 and TRBJ1-4): DAGVTQSPTHLIKTRGQQVTLRCSPKSGHDTVSWYQQALGQGPQFIFQYYEEEERQRGNFPDRFSGHQFPNYSSELNVNALLLGDSALYLCASSLTLPGEKLFFGSGTQLSVL.

This clonotype was seen only a few times. The V call is TRBV25-1, the J call TRBJ2-7; D not certain. From germline, CDR1 is MGHDK and CDR2 SYGVNS. This CDR3 spans 12 amino acids. Trimming took off 1 base at V and 12 bases at J, with 13 bases between the two ends. The DNA for the CDR3 is TGTGCCAGCAGTGAATTCAACCTAGACCGGTACTTC. Protein product: CASSEFNLDRYF.

The CDR3 nucleotides are TGCAGCGTAGTAAACCCGAACACTGAAGCTTTCTTT. Its translation: CSVVNPNTEAFF. The chain joins TRBV29-1 to TRBJ1-1; D unclear. Trimming shortened V by 6 bases and J by 1 base, and 9 bases separated the two germline ends. From germline, CDR1 is SQVTM and CDR2 ANQGSEA. The CDR3 sequence is 12 residues long.

This clonotype was recorded many times. The chain couples TRBV5-1 to TRBJ2-5, with a weak D call TRBD2 (6 bases). This CDR3 is built from 15 residues. Germline values: CDR1 SGHRS, CDR2 YFSETQ. Trimming removed 1 base from V and 4 bases from J, with 14 bases in between. The chain's CDR3 is CASSLSRGAGETQYF. The CDR3 nucleotides read TGCGCCAGCAGCTTGTCGCGGGGAGCGGGAGAGACCCAGTACTTC.

Details on this clonotype: This may arise from a read error, as a much more abundant clone is one base away. The V gene is TRBV4-2, the J gene TRBJ2-5; the match to TRBD2 covers 8 bases. Germline values: CDR1 LGHNA, CDR2 YNFKEQ. V was pared by 1 base and J by 4 bases, with 5 bases of the junction left unmatched. The CDR3 length is 15 residues. The CDR3 region has the DNA TGTGCCAGCAGCCAAGGACTAGCGCCTCGAGAGACCCAGTACTTC. It specifies CASSQGLAPRETQYF.

The rearrangement uses TRBV5-5 and TRBJ2-1; D unclear. The CDR3 runs 15 residues. With 4 bases removed from V and 3 bases from J, the gap between germline ends came to 14 bases. Per the germline V gene, CDR1 is SGHKS and CDR2 is YYEKEE (reference sequence). CDR3 region: CASSLGLGVYNEQFF. DNA of the CDR3: TGTGCCAGCAGCCTGGGCTTAGGAGTCTACAATGAGCAGTTCTTC.

The V and J genes are TRBV24-1 and TRBJ2-1, with D possibly TRBD1 on 6 matching bases. CDR1 is KGHDR, CDR2 SFDVKD, per germline. The CDR3 covers 16 residues. V dropped 4 bases and J dropped 6 bases, with 18 bases sitting between them. CDR3 nucleotide sequence: TGTGCCACCAGTGACTCCACCCCGGGACAACTCAATGAGCAGTTCTTC. This codes for CATSDSTPGQLNEQFF.